A selection of T cell receptor beta chains follows, all from one sample in a study of CD8 T cells in Susac syndrome. TCRdb itself ran the immunoSEQ multiplex PCR reads through MiXCR, one entry per CDR3 protein. The sample lists around 170,000 distinct CDR3 sequences, approximately 94% seen once, with about 0.12% in the top ten. The source material was CD4+ T cells from PBMCs. All receptors come from a human donor with Susac syndrome. The CDR3 runs from the conserved cysteine through the conserved F or W. A D gene is named only where the DNA matches it firmly. Only some rows state a clone size, as once, few, many or a class for expanded clones.

D	V	J	size	CDR3	DNA
NA	TRBV15	TRBJ2-5	NA	CATSRDLVETQYF	TGTGCCACCAGCAGAGATCTGGTGGAGACCCAGTACTTC
NA	TRBV9	TRBJ2-5	once	CASSLGLAKETQYF	TGTGCCAGCAGCTTAGGACTTGCAAAAGAGACCCAGTACTTC
NA	TRBV12-3/TRBV12-4	TRBJ2-1	NA	CASWERPDYNEQFF	TGTGCCAGCTGGGAGAGGCCGGACTACAATGAGCAGTTCTTC
NA	TRBV7-2	TRBJ2-2	NA	CASSQGNYYTGELFF	TGTGCCAGCAGCCAGGGGAACTATTACACCGGGGAGCTGTTTTTT
NA	TRBV20-1	TRBJ2-5	few	CSARGAETQYF	TGCAGTGCTAGGGGGGCGGAGACCCAGTACTTC
NA	TRBV28	TRBJ2-7	NA	CAIARGGTIPEQYF	TGTGCCATCGCCCGAGGCGGCACGATCCCCGAGCAGTACTTC
TRBD1	TRBV2	TRBJ2-3	NA	CAFQQGEGTDTQYF	TGTGCCTTCCAACAGGGGGAAGGCACAGATACGCAGTATTTT
NA	TRBV3-1	TRBJ2-1	NA	CASSQEGWGSSYNEQFF	TGTGCCAGCAGCCAAGAGGGATGGGGGAGCTCCTACAATGAGCAGTTCTTC
NA	TRBV5-1	TRBJ2-2	NA	CASSFPSLNTGELFF	TGCGCCAGCAGCTTTCCTAGCTTGAACACCGGGGAGCTGTTTTTT
NA	TRBV7-2	TRBJ2-3	NA	CASSYRTLLTDTQYF	TGTGCCAGCAGCTATAGGACACTACTCACAGATACGCAGTATTTT
NA	TRBV19	TRBJ1-1	few	CASSMEERTEAFF	TGTGCCAGTAGTATGGAGGAACGCACTGAAGCTTTCTTT
TRBD1	TRBV29-1	TRBJ1-2	NA	CSGDTGTGPAGGYTF	TGCAGCGGTGATACGGGGACAGGGCCCGCTGGGGGCTACACCTTC
NA	TRBV6-6	TRBJ1-1	NA	CASTASGRDTEAFF	TGTGCCAGCACCGCTAGTGGGAGGGACACTGAAGCTTTCTTT
NA	TRBV29-1	TRBJ2-2	NA	CSVTGGTWNTGELFF	TGCAGCGTCACTGGTGGGACATGGAACACCGGGGAGCTGTTTTTT
TRBD1	TRBV5-4	TRBJ2-6	once	CASSFGTGSPGANVLTF	TGTGCCAGCAGCTTCGGGACAGGGTCCCCTGGGGCCAACGTCCTGACTTTC
TRBD2	TRBV28	TRBJ2-1	NA	CASSPSGGLYNEQFF	TGTGCCAGCAGTCCTAGCGGGGGGCTCTACAATGAGCAGTTCTTC
NA	TRBV7-2	TRBJ1-2	NA	CASSEGLGNYGYTF	TGTGCCAGCAGCGAGGGTTTAGGCAACTATGGCTACACCTTC
TRBD1	TRBV11-1	TRBJ2-4	NA	CASSLEAWGTGQRAKNIQYF	TGTGCCAGCAGCTTAGAGGCGTGGGGTACGGGACAGCGTGCCAAAAACATTCAGTACTTC
TRBD2	TRBV7-9	TRBJ2-1	NA	CASSRTSGTDEQFF	TGTGCCAGCAGCAGGACTAGCGGGACAGATGAGCAGTTCTTC
NA	TRBV4-2	TRBJ1-1	NA	CASSQDSPRGTEAFF	TGTGCCAGCAGCCAAGATAGCCCCAGGGGTACTGAAGCTTTCTTT
NA	TRBV6-4	TRBJ2-3	NA	CASSAKPSDTQYF	TGTGCCAGCAGTGCTAAGCCTTCAGATACGCAGTATTTT
NA	TRBV28	TRBJ2-5	NA	CASSSPTVGETQYF	TGTGCCAGCAGTTCGCCGACAGTTGGGGAGACCCAGTACTTC
NA	TRBV9	TRBJ2-1	NA	CASSGTGLSYNEQFF	TGTGCCAGCAGCGGAACAGGTCTTTCCTACAATGAGCAGTTCTTC
NA	TRBV4-3	TRBJ2-7	NA	CASSQDLSYEQYF	TGCGCCAGCAGCCAAGATTTGAGCTACGAGCAGTACTTC